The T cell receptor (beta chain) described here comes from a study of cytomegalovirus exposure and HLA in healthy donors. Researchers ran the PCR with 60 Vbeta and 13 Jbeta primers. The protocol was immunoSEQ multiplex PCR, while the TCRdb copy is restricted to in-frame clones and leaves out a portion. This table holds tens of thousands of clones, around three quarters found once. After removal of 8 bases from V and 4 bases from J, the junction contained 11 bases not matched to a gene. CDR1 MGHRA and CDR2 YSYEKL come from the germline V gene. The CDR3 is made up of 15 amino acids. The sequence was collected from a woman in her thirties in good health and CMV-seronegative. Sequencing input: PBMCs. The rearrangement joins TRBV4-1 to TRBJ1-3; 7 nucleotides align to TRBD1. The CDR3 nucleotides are TGCGCCAGCGGAACCGATCCGGGACAGGGAAACACCATATATTTT. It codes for CASGTDPGQGNTIYF.